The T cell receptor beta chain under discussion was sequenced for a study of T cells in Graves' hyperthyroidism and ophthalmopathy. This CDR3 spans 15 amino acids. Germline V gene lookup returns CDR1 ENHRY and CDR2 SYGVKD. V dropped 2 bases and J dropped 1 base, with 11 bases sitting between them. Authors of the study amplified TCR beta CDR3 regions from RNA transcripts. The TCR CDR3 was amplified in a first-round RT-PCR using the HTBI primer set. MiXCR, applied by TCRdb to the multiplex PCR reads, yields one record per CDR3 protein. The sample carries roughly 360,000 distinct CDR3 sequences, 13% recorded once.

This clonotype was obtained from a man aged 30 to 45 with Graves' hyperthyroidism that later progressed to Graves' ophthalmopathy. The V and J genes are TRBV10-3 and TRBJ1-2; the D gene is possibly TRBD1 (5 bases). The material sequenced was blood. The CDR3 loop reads CAISEPGDVNYGYTF. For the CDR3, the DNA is TGTGCCATCAGTGAGCCGGGGGACGTTAACTATGGCTACACCTTC.